This TCR beta chain was documented in a study of blood T cell repertoires in COVID-19. V lost 6 bases to trimming and J lost 1 base; unmatched junction nucleotides: 5. The germline V gene has CDR1 SGHTA and CDR2 FQGTGA. The CDR3 totals 15 residues. This table comes from immunoSEQ multiplex PCR, and its TCRdb copy is limited to in-frame clones, with some not included. Here the sample spans about 260,000 clones, about 88% being singletons. J is TRBJ1-5 and V is TRBV7-3; 8 bases agree with TRBD1. The sample was peripheral blood. The receptor's source is a man aged 18 to 30 with active or convalescent COVID-19. CDR3: CASSDRGGSNQPQHF. DNA for the CDR3: TGTGCCAGCAGTGACAGGGGTGGGAGCAATCAGCCCCAGCATTTT.